Presented here are 18 T cell receptor beta chains from one specimen sequenced in a study of blood T cell repertoires in COVID-19 (dated by TCRdb to about 2020). The library was generated by the immunoSEQ multiplex PCR assay. Here the immuneACCESS table is served through TCRdb, limited to in-frame sequences with V and J called. Missing clones are a known gap in these copies; in checked studies unresolved V genes cover under half, and the rest lacks a known reason. In all, the sample holds about 180,000 clones, and about 86% of those were seen once. The ten largest clones represent under 9.5% of the sample. The sample comprised peripheral blood. These receptor sequences come from a man aged 45-60 years with active or convalescent COVID-19.

CDR3 amino acids: CASRLQGGANEKLFF. The CDR3 DNA is TGTGCCAGCAGGCTACAGGGGGGAGCTAATGAAAAACTGTTTTTT. The rearrangement uses TRBV2 and TRBJ1-4, with 8 bases lining up with TRBD1. CDR3 length: 15 residues. The junction had 6 bases not matched to a gene; V was cut back by 6 bases and J by 3 bases. CDR1 and CDR2 (germline): SNHLY, FYNNEI.

The genes are TRBV18 and TRBJ2-2, with 9 nucleotides matching TRBD2. Trimming at V came to 2 bases and at J to 4 bases, leaving 11 bases not matched to a gene. Looked up from germline, CDR1 is KGHSH and CDR2 is LQKENI. The CDR3 extends over 18 amino acids. For the CDR3, the DNA is TGTGCCAGCTCACCAGGGTCCGGACTAGCGCGAGGCACCGGGGAGCTGTTTTTT. Encoded protein: CASSPGSGLARGTGELFF.

This chain connects TRBV11-3 to TRBJ2-1, with D possibly TRBD1 on 6 matching bases. Germline V lookup: CDR1 SGHNT, CDR2 YENEEA. Deletions cut 5 bases from V and 3 bases from J, with 14 bases between. CDR3 size: 15 residues. The CDR3 nucleotides read TGTGCCAGCAGCGCAGATCTACAGGGCTACAATGAGCAGTTCTTC. Protein: CASSADLQGYNEQFF.

CDR3 amino acids: CASSVGVANTEAFF. In DNA, the CDR3 is TGTGCCAGCAGCGTAGGGGTTGCGAACACTGAAGCTTTCTTT. The V and J genes are TRBV7-3 and TRBJ1-1; tentative D call: TRBD1 (5 bases). Trimming cost V 5 bases and J 1 base, with 11 bases left between them. CDR3 length: 14 residues. Germline V gene data show CDR1 as SGHTA and CDR2 as FQGTGA.

This sequence joins TRBV19 and TRBJ1-1, with D perhaps matching TRBD1 (6 bases). Trimming removed 0 bases from V and 5 bases from J, with 10 bases in between. Germline values: CDR1 LNHDA, CDR2 SQIVND (reference sequence). This CDR3 is built from 14 residues. CDR3 sequence (DNA): TGTGCCAGTAGTATAGAAGGGGGAGAGACTGAAGCTTTCTTT. Translated, it gives CASSIEGGETEAFF.

CDR3 bases: TGCGCCAGCAGCCAAGAACGTGAGCTTCGGCCCCAGCATTTT. Translation: CASSQERELRPQHF. The chain links TRBV4-1 to TRBJ1-5; D ambiguous. Germline V lookup: CDR1 MGHRA, CDR2 YSYEKL. There are 14 residues in the CDR3. V gave up 0 bases and J gave up 9 bases, with 12 bases separating them.

V is TRBV5-5 and J is TRBJ2-5; no clear D gene. Germline CDR1 reads SGHKS; CDR2 reads YYEKEE (reference sequence). V shed 2 bases and J shed 4 bases, with 3 bases lying between them. CDR3 length equals 11 residues. The CDR3 region is CASSFGETQYF. DNA of the CDR3: TGTGCCAGCAGCTTCGGAGAGACCCAGTACTTC. Full variable domain (outside the CDR3, taken from reference TRBV5-5 and TRBJ2-5): DAGVTQSPTHLIKTRGQQVTLRCSPISGHKSVSWYQQVLGQGPQFIFQYYEKEERGRGNFPDRFSARQFPNYSSELNVNALLLGDSALYLCASSFGETQYFGPGTRLLVL.

This chain joins TRBV19 and TRBJ2-5; TRBD1 is a possible D gene (5 bases). Germline V gene data show CDR1 as LNHDA and CDR2 as SQIVND (reference sequence). V gave up 3 bases and J gave up 5 bases, with 16 bases separating them. This CDR3 has 15 amino acids. CDR3: CASSIQGSVVETQYF. The CDR3 DNA reads TGTGCCAGTAGTATCCAGGGTTCAGTGGTGGAGACCCAGTACTTC. Full variable domain (missing parts from reference TRBV19 and TRBJ2-5): DGGITQSPKYLFRKEGQNVTLSCEQNLNHDAMYWYRQDPGQGLRLIYYSQIVNDFQKGDIAEGYSVSREKKESFPLTVTSAQKNPTAFYLCASSIQGSVVETQYFGPGTRLLVL.

This clone was counted between two and nine times. The rearrangement uses TRBV6-2 or TRBV6-3 and TRBJ1-5; D not resolved. This CDR3 is built from 16 residues. Trimming removed 1 base at V and 11 bases at J, with 21 bases between. Per the germline V gene, CDR1 is MNHEY and CDR2 is SVGEGT. The CDR3 coding sequence is TGTGCCAGCAGTTACTTTTTTGGAGGCGAGCCTTTCGCCCAGCATTTT. Translated, it gives CASSYFFGGEPFAQHF.

The chain employs TRBV5-1 and TRBJ2-3, with 13 bases matching TRBD2. CDR1 is SGHRS, CDR2 YFSETQ, per germline. This CDR3 is 16 amino acids long. V was pared by 6 bases and J by 3 bases, with 7 bases of the junction left unmatched. The CDR3 DNA follows: TGCGCCAGCACTCCTCGGACTAGCGGGGGAACAGATACGCAGTATTTT. Translating it yields CASTPRTSGGTDTQYF.

The V call is TRBV28, the J call TRBJ2-5; perhaps TRBD1 as D (6 bases). The CDR3 contains 16 residues. Deletions cut 1 base from V and 1 base from J, with 13 bases between. Germline V gene sequence: CDR1 MDHEN, CDR2 SYDVKM. CDR3 nucleotide sequence: TGTGCCAGCAGTTTATTAGGGGGAGAGTTCCAAGAGACCCAGTACTTC. Amino acids: CASSLLGGEFQETQYF.

The rearrangement uses TRBV24-1 and TRBJ2-3; 7 bases are a match to TRBD2. V trimming: 6 bases; J trimming: 6 bases; junction bases outside the gene matches: 5. Germline CDR1 reads KGHDR; CDR2 reads SFDVKD. The CDR3 spans 13 residues. CDR3 in DNA: TGTGCCACCAGTCTCTTGGGAGGGGATACGCAGTATTTT. Protein sequence: CATSLLGGDTQYF.

This sequence joins TRBV25-1 and TRBJ1-2; D possibly corresponds to TRBD1 (5 bases). This CDR3 comprises 13 residues. With 3 bases removed from V and 5 bases from J, the gap between germline ends came to 10 bases. CDR1 and CDR2 (germline): MGHDK, SYGVNS. In DNA, the CDR3 is TGTGCCAGCAGTGAGTCCCGGGGGTATGGCTACACCTTC. It specifies CASSESRGYGYTF.

The chain employs TRBV7-2 and TRBJ2-3; the match to TRBD2 covers 8 bases. Germline loops: CDR1 SGHTA, CDR2 FQGNSA. V shed 2 bases and J 1 base; nucleotides not matched to a gene: 2. This CDR3 has 15 amino acids. CDR3 sequence (DNA): TGTGCCAGCAGCTTAAACGGGGGGGGCACAGATACGCAGTATTTT. Its protein product is CASSLNGGGTDTQYF. Full variable domain (missing parts from reference TRBV7-2 and TRBJ2-3): GAGVSQSPSNKVTEKGKDVELRCDPISGHTALYWYRQSLGQGLEFLIYFQGNSAPDKSGLPSDRFSAERTGGSVSTLTIQRTQQEDSAVYLCASSLNGGGTDTQYFGPGTRLTVL.

As concerns this clone: Within the sample, other DNA sequences also encode this same CDR3. The chain employs TRBV3-1 (or the pseudogene TRBV3-2) and TRBJ2-7, with TRBD1 matching over 8 bases. Per the germline V gene, CDR1 is LGHDT and CDR2 is YNNKEL (reference sequence). The CDR3 is made up of 13 amino acids. Trimming took 4 bases from V and 2 from J; bases not matched to a gene: 1. The CDR3 spells CASSPGGPYEQYF. The CDR3 region has the DNA TGTGCCAGCAGCCCAGGGGGCCCCTACGAGCAGTACTTC.

In DNA form, the CDR3 reads TGTGCCACCAGCAGCGGACAGTTTTCCCACGAGCAGTACTTC. Protein product: CATSSGQFSHEQYF. The V gene is TRBV15, the J gene TRBJ2-7, with D perhaps TRBD1 (6 bases). This CDR3 region has 14 residues. The V end was cut by 3 bases, the J end by 5 bases, with 14 bases between. Germline values: CDR1 LNHNV, CDR2 YYDKDF (reference sequence).

This chain links TRBV4-3 with TRBJ2-1; 8 bases agree with TRBD1. The germline CDR1 and CDR2 sequences are LGHNA and YSLEER. This CDR3 is 17 amino acids long. V shed 0 bases and J 1 base; nucleotides not matched to a gene: 5. The CDR3 nucleotides are TGCGCCAGCAGCCAAGACCGGGACAGGTGGTCCTACAATGAGCAGTTCTTC. Translation: CASSQDRDRWSYNEQFF.

This rearrangement joins TRBV6-4 to TRBJ1-1; D call uncertain. Trimming pared 10 bases from V and 1 base from J, leaving 16 bases between. The CDR3 is 14 amino acids. Germline V lookup: CDR1 MRHNA, CDR2 SNTAGT. Here the CDR3 reads CAKEGDWENTEAFF. As DNA, the CDR3 is TGTGCCAAAGAGGGCGATTGGGAGAACACTGAAGCTTTCTTT.